These 15 T cell receptor beta chains were all obtained from the same sample, sequenced in a study of identical twins. TCRdb reprocessed the 5' RACE reads with MiXCR, giving one entry per CDR3 protein. This table holds 300,000 to 400,000 distinct CDR3 sequences, more than 9% found once. The sample was also linked to a second study, of yellow fever vaccine responses in identical twins.

The sequenced sample was CD8+ T cells sorted from blood. The source of these receptors is a woman between 18 and 29 years old in good health.

This clonotype was detected a few times. The gene calls are TRBV7-2 and TRBJ1-5; TRBD1 might be the D (5 bases). The CDR3 contains 14 residues. V was clipped by 3 bases and J by 6 bases, with 12 bases between them. The germline V gene has CDR1 SGHTA and CDR2 FQGNSA. The CDR3 reads CASSFPGTGQPQHF. Here the CDR3 DNA reads TGTGCCAGCAGCTTCCCCGGGACTGGTCAGCCCCAGCATTTT.

Here the CDR3 DNA reads TGTGCCAGCAGCCAAGATTCTTTCGTCCGTAATGAAAAACTGTTTTTT. It encodes CASSQDSFVRNEKLFF. The chain is built from TRBV3-1 and TRBJ1-4; D gene uncertain. Germline values: CDR1 LGHDT, CDR2 YNNKEL (reference sequence). This CDR3 region has 16 residues. Deletions cut 0 bases from V and 4 bases from J, with 12 bases between.

The chain couples TRBV28 to TRBJ2-5; no firm D call. Germline CDR1 is MDHEN and CDR2 is SYDVKM. CDR3 length: 13 amino acids. The V and J ends lost 4 bases and 5 bases respectively, with 11 bases between them. The CDR3, as DNA: TGTGCCAGCAGTTCCCACGGGTTGGAGACCCAGTACTTC. Protein: CASSSHGLETQYF.

The rearrangement joins TRBV4-1 to TRBJ2-7; no definite D call. Germline V gene data show CDR1 as MGHRA and CDR2 as YSYEKL. The CDR3 totals 15 residues. The germline V and J ends were trimmed by 0 bases and 4 bases, with 13 bases remaining between them. The CDR3 loop reads CASSQDSLETYEQYV. CDR3 nucleotides: TGCGCCAGCAGCCAAGATTCGCTAGAGACTTACGAGCAGTACGTC.

The gene calls are TRBV3-1 and TRBJ2-1; tentatively, D is TRBD1 (5 bases). The CDR3 has 17 amino acids. V dropped 0 bases and J dropped 0 bases, with 12 bases sitting between them. Germline V lookup: CDR1 LGHDT, CDR2 YNNKEL (reference sequence). The CDR3 DNA follows: TGTGCCAGCAGCCAAGAGCTAGGACACCTCTCCTACAATGAGCAGTTCTTC. Its protein is CASSQELGHLSYNEQFF.

This clonotype occurred many times. This chain connects TRBV7-9 to TRBJ2-1, with 14 bases lining up with TRBD2. V dropped 5 bases and J dropped 7; count of bases not matched to a gene: 7. This CDR3 comprises 16 residues. Germline CDR1 SEHNR, CDR2 FQNEAQ (reference sequence). DNA for the CDR3: TGTGCCAGCAGCGCGACTAGCGGGAGGGCCAAGAATGAGCAGTTCTTC. Its protein product is CASSATSGRAKNEQFF.

This clonotype has more than one count but fewer than ten. The chain combines TRBV28 with TRBJ2-2, with D perhaps matching TRBD1 (6 bases). The CDR3 consists of 13 residues. Per the germline V gene, CDR1 is MDHEN and CDR2 is SYDVKM. V shed 5 bases and J shed 8 bases, with 12 bases lying between them. The CDR3 region has the DNA TGTGCCAGCAGTCTACCAGGGGTGGGGGAGCTGTTTTTT. Protein: CASSLPGVGELFF. The full variable domain, in which reference TRBV28 and TRBJ2-2 provide the parts outside the CDR3, is DVKVTQSSRYLVKRTGEKVFLECVQDMDHENMFWYRQDPGLGLRLIYFSYDVKMKEKGDIPEGYSVSREKKERFSLILESASTNQTSMYLCASSLPGVGELFFGEGSRLTVL.

There are many counts of this clonotype. V usage is TRBV6-5 and J usage is TRBJ1-5, with D hard to call. CDR3 length equals 13 residues. The V gene's germline CDR1 is MNHEY and CDR2 SVGAGI. V gave up 0 bases and J gave up 5 bases, with 5 bases separating them. CDR3 in amino acids: CASSYSTHQPQHF. For the CDR3, the DNA is TGTGCCAGCAGTTACTCGACTCATCAGCCCCAGCATTTT.

This clonotype showed up many times. This chain links TRBV5-1 with TRBJ2-7; 7 bases map to TRBD1. The V gene's germline CDR1 is SGHRS and CDR2 YFSETQ. This CDR3 spans 13 amino acids. The junction had 5 bases not matched to a gene; V was cut back by 4 bases and J by 4 bases. CDR3 nucleotide sequence: TGCGCCAGCAGCGCCGACAGGGAATACGAGCAGTACGTC. Encoded protein: CASSADREYEQYV.

The chain recombines TRBV12-3 or TRBV12-4 with TRBJ2-2; TRBD2 is a possible D gene (7 bases). Trimming took off 0 bases at V and 3 bases at J, with 14 bases between the two ends. The CDR3 has 17 amino acids. As DNA, the CDR3 is TGTGCCAGCAGTTTAGCGCTGGGGGGGCCGTACACCGGGGAGCTGTTTTTT. Residues: CASSLALGGPYTGELFF.

The chain employs TRBV28 and TRBJ1-4; D uncertain. CDR1 is MDHEN and CDR2 is SYDVKM in the germline V gene. There are 14 residues in the CDR3. V gave up 6 bases and J gave up 0 bases, with 8 bases separating them. CDR3 nucleotide sequence: TGTGCCAGCAGGACTGCCGCAACTAATGAAAAACTGTTTTTT. Translating it yields CASRTAATNEKLFF.

This clonotype has at least ten counts. The rearrangement uses TRBV7-6 and TRBJ2-7; 7 nucleotides line up with TRBD1. The germline CDR1 and CDR2 sequences are SGHVS and FNYEAQ. This CDR3 is built from 16 residues. After removal of 1 base from V and 4 bases from J, the junction contained 10 bases not matched to a gene. The CDR3 region is CASSLEVTGKIYEQYF. CDR3 DNA sequence: TGTGCCAGCAGCTTAGAGGTGACAGGGAAGATATACGAGCAGTACTTC.

This clonotype came up a few times. The V gene is TRBV7-2, the J gene TRBJ1-5; D not certain. The germline V gene encodes CDR1 SGHTA and CDR2 FQGNSA. V lost 5 bases, J lost 4 bases, and 18 bases lay in between. The CDR3 spans 16 residues. CDR3 residues: CASSPDRDSTNQPQHF. The CDR3 bases are TGTGCCAGCAGCCCAGATCGGGATTCAACAAATCAGCCCCAGCATTTT.

This clonotype was counted between two and nine times. The gene calls are TRBV4-2 and TRBJ2-2, with D perhaps matching TRBD1 (6 bases). Germline CDR1 and CDR2: LGHNA and YNFKEQ. The CDR3 spans 19 residues. V lost 2 bases to trimming and J lost 0 bases, with 19 bases between them. The CDR3 sequence is CASSQLGQAIASNTGELFF. The CDR3 nucleotides read TGTGCCAGCAGCCAACTGGGACAAGCGATAGCCTCGAACACCGGGGAGCTGTTTTTT.

The genes are TRBV11-1 and TRBJ2-2; D is ambiguous. Trimming left V 5 bases short and J 0 bases short, with 22 bases between. Looked up from germline, CDR1 is SGHAT and CDR2 is FQDESV (reference sequence). This CDR3 is built from 19 residues. CDR3 DNA: TGTGCCAGCAGCCCCGCCGACTCTCTTGGCCACTCGAACACCGGGGAGCTGTTTTTT. Encoded protein: CASSPADSLGHSNTGELFF.